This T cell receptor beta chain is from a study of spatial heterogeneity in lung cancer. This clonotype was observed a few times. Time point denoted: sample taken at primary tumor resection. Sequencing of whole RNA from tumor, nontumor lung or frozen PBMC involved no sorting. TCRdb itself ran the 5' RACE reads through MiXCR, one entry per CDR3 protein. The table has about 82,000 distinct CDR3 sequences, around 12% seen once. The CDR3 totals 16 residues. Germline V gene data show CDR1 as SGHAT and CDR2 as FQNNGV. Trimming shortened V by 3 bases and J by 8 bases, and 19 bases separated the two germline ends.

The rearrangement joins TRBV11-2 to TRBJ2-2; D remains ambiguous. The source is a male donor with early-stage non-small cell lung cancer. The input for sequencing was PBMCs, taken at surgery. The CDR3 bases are TGTGCCAGCAGCTTTGGTCCAGCTTTCCAAGGAGGGGAGCTGTTTTTT. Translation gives CASSFGPAFQGGELFF.